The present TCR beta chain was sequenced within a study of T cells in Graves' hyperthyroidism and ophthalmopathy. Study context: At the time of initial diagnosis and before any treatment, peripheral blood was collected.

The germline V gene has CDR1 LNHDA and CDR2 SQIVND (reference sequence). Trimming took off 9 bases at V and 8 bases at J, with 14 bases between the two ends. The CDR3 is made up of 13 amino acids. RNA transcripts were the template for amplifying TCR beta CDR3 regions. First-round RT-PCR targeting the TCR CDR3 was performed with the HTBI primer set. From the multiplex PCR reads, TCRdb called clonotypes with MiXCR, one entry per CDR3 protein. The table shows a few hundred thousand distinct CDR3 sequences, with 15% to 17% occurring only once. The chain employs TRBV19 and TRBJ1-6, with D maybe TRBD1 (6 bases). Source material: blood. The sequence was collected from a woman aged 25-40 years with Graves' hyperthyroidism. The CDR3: CASREGVDSPLHF. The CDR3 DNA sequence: TGTGCCAGCAGGGAGGGGGTTGATTCACCCCTCCACTTT.